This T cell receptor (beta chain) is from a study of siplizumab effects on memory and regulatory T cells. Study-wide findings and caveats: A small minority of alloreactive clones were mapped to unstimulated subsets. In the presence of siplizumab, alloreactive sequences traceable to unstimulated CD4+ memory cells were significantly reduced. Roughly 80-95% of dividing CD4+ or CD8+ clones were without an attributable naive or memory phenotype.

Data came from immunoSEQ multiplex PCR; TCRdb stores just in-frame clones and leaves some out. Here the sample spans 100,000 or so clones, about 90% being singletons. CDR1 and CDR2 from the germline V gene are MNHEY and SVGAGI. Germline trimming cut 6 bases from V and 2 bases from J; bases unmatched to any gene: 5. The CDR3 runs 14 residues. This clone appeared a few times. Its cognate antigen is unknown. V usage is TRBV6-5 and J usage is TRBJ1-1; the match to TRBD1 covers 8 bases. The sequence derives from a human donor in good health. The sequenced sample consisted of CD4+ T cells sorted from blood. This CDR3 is CASRRGQGNTEAFF. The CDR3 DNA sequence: TGTGCCAGCAGACGCGGACAGGGTAACACTGAAGCTTTCTTT.